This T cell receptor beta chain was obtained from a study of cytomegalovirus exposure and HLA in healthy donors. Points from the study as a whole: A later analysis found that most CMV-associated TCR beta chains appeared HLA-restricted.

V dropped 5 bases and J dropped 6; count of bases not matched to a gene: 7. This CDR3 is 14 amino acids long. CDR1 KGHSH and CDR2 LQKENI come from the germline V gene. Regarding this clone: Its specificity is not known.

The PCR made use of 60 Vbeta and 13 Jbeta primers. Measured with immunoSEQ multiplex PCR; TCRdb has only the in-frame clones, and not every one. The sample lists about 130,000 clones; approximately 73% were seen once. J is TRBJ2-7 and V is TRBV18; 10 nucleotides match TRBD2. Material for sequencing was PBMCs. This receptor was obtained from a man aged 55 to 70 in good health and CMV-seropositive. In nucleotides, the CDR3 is TGTGCCAGCTCAGAGTCTAGCGGGGGAGCCGAGCAGTACTTC. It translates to CASSESSGGAEQYF.